These 9 T cell receptor beta chains share one sample of origin, sequenced in a study of T cells in Graves' hyperthyroidism and ophthalmopathy. The source material, RNA transcripts, was used to amplify TCR beta CDR3 regions. First-round RT-PCR of the TCR CDR3 relied on the HTBI primer set. In TCRdb, the multiplex PCR reads were re-called with MiXCR into one record per CDR3 protein. The table lists 500,000 to 800,000 distinct CDR3 sequences, 45% of them singletons. The sequenced sample consisted of peripheral blood or thyroid tissue (not recorded which). These TCRs come from an adult man with Graves' disease, either hyperthyroidism or ophthalmopathy (not recorded which).

The chain links TRBV11-2 to TRBJ1-2; D gene uncertain. Germline V CDR1 and CDR2: SGHAT, FQNNGV. V dropped 5 bases and J dropped 3 bases, with 25 bases sitting between them. This CDR3 spans 18 amino acids. The CDR3 nucleotides are TGTGCCAGCAGCAGGACCAGCAGTGAAAAGGGTTTGGACTATGGCTACACCTTC. As protein: CASSRTSSEKGLDYGYTF.

V gene TRBV10-3 combines with J gene TRBJ1-5, with TRBD1 identical over 7 bases. This CDR3 is built from 15 residues. The junction had 5 bases not matched to a gene; V was cut back by 4 bases and J by 2 bases. Germline V gene lookup returns CDR1 ENHRY and CDR2 SYGVKD. The CDR3 region is CAISARGPGNQPQHF. The CDR3 region has the DNA TGTGCCATCAGTGCTAGGGGGCCAGGCAATCAGCCCCAGCATTTT.

The gene calls are TRBV24-1 and TRBJ2-7, with a possible D match to TRBD2 (7 bases). This CDR3 is built from 13 residues. CDR1 KGHDR and CDR2 SFDVKD come from the germline V gene. Trimming stripped 3 bases from V and 5 bases from J, with 10 bases between. CDR3 sequence: CATSDRGADEQYF. CDR3 nucleotides: TGTGCCACCAGTGATCGGGGGGCGGACGAGCAGTACTTC.

A remark on this clonotype: An end of the junction differs from the germline gene, which may be a read error. This rearrangement joins TRBV5-1 to TRBJ2-2; D possibly matches TRBD1 or TRBD2 (5 bases each). CDR1 is SGHRS and CDR2 is YFSETQ in the germline V gene. The CDR3 contains 14 residues. The CDR3 DNA reads as TGCGCCAGCAGCGTCGACAGTTACACCGGGGAGCCGTTTTTT. As protein: CASSVDSYTGEPFF.

This clonotype was seen at least ten times. This chain joins TRBV25-1 and TRBJ2-2, with D tentatively TRBD1 (6 bases). The germline V gene has CDR1 MGHDK and CDR2 SYGVNS. There are 13 residues in the CDR3. Trimming took 4 bases from V and 6 from J, leaving 9 bases between them. This chain's CDR3 is CASSVAGAGELFF. The DNA for the CDR3 is TGTGCCAGCAGTGTGGCAGGGGCCGGGGAGCTGTTTTTT.

This chain joins TRBV2 and TRBJ2-7, with 9 bases that match TRBD1. The J segment lost 7 bases and the V segment lost 6 bases, leaving 10 bases of the junction unmatched. CDR3 size: 14 residues. Germline CDR1 SNHLY, CDR2 FYNNEI. The CDR3 DNA sequence: TGTGCCAGCAGGGGGACAGGGCCTCCTCATGAGCAGTACTTC. Amino acids: CASRGTGPPHEQYF.

This clonotype was seen a handful of times. The chain combines TRBV7-3 with TRBJ1-6; D is uncertain. Germline V gives CDR1 SGHTA, CDR2 FQGTGA. Trimming left V 5 bases short and J 5 bases short, with 10 bases between. There are 14 residues in the CDR3. DNA of the CDR3: TGTGCCAGCAGCCAACGTCGGGATAATTCACCCCTCCACTTT. Its protein product is CASSQRRDNSPLHF.

The genes are TRBV7-2 and TRBJ2-7, with unresolved D. This CDR3 is 13 amino acids long. From germline, CDR1 is SGHTA and CDR2 FQGNSA. V was trimmed by 5 bases and J by 4 bases, leaving 12 bases between them. This chain's CDR3 is CASSERNGYEQYF. CDR3 bases: TGTGCCAGCAGCGAACGAAACGGGTACGAGCAGTACTTC.

The rearrangement joins TRBV29-1 to TRBJ2-7; 14 bases align to TRBD2. Germline lookup yields CDR1 SQVTM and CDR2 ANQGSEA. The CDR3 has 12 amino acids. The CDR3 reads CSATSGRASPYF. DNA of the CDR3: TGCAGTGCGACTAGCGGGAGGGCAAGTCCGTACTTC.